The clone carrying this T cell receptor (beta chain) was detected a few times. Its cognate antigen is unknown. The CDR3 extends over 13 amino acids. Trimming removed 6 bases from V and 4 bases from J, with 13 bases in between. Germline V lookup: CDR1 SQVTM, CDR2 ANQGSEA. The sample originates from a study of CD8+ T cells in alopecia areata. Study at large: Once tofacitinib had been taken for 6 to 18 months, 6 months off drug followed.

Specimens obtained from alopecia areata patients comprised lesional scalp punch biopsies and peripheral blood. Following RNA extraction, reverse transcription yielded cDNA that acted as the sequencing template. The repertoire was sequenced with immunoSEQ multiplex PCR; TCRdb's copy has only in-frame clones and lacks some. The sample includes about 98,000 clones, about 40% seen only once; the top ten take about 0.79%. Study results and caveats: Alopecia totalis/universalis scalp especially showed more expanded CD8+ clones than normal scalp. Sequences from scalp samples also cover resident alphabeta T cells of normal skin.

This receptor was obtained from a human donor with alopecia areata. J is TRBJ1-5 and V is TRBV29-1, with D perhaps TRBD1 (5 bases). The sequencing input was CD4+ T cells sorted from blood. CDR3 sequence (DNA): TGCAGCGTCGCGCGGGCAGGGAATCAGCCCCAGCATTTT. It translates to CSVARAGNQPQHF.